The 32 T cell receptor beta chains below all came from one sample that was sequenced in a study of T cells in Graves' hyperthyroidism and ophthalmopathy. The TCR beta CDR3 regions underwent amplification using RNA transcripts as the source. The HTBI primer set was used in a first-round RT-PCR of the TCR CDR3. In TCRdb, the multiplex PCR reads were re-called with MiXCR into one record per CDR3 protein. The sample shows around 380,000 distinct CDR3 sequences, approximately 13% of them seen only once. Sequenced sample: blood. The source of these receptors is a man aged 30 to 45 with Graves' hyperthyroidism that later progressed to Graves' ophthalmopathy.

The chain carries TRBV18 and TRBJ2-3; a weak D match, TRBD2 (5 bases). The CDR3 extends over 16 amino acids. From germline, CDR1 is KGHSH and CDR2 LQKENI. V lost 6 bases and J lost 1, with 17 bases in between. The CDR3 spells CASSRDYFVGTDTQYF. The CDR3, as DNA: TGTGCCAGCTCCCGAGACTATTTCGTCGGCACAGATACGCAGTATTTT.

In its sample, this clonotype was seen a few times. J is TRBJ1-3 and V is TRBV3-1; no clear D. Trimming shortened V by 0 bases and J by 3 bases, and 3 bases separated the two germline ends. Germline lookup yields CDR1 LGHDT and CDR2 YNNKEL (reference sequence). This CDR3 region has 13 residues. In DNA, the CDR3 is TGTGCCAGCAGCCAAGATTTTGGAAACACCATATATTTT. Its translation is CASSQDFGNTIYF.

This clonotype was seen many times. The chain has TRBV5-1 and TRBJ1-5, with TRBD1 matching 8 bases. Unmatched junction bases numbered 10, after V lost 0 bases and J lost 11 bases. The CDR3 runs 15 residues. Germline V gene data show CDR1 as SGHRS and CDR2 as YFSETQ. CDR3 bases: TGCGCCAGCAGCTTGGGACAGACGGGACAGGACGCCCAGCATTTT. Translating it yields CASSLGQTGQDAQHF.

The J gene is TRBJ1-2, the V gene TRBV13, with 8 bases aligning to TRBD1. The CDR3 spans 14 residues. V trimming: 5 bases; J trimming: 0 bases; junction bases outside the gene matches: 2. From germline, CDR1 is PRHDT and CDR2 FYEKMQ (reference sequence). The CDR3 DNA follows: TGTGCCAGCAGCAGGACAGGGACTAACTATGGCTACACCTTC. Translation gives CASSRTGTNYGYTF. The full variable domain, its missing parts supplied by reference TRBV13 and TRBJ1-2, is AAGVIQSPRHLIKEKRETATLKCYPIPRHDTVYWYQQGPGQDPQFLISFYEKMQSDKGSIPDRFSAQQFSDYHSELNMSSLELGDSALYFCASSRTGTNYGYTFGSGTRLTVV.

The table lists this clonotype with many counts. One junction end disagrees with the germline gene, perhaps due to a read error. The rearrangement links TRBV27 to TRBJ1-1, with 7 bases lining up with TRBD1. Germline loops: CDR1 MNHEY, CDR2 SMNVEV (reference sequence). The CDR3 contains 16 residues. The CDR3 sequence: CASSLLLGTANTEAFF. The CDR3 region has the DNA TGTGCCAGCAGCTTATTGCTCGGGACAGCGAACACTGAAGCTTTCTTT.

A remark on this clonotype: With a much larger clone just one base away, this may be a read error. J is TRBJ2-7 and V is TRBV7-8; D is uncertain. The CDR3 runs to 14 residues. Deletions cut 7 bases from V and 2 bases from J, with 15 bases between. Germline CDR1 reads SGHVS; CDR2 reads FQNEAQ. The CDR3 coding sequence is TGTGCCAGCATCTCCGGGCCGTTACCCTACGAGCAGTACTTC. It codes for CASISGPLPYEQYF.

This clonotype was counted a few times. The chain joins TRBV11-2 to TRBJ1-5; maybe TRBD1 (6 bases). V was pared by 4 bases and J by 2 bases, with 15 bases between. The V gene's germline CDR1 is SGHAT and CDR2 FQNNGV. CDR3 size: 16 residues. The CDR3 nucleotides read TGTGCCAGCAGCTCTATCTCAGGGGTGGGCAATCAGCCCCAGCATTTT. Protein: CASSSISGVGNQPQHF.

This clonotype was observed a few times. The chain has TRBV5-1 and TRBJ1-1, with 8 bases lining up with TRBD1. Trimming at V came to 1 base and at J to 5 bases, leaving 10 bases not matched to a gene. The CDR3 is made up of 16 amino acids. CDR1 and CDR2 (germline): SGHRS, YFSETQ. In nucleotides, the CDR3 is TGCGCCAGCAGCTTGTACCCAGGGGGCGCGGGGACTGAAGCTTTCTTT. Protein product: CASSLYPGGAGTEAFF. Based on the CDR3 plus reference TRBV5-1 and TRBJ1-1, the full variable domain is KAGVTQTPRYLIKTRGQQVTLSCSPISGHRSVSWYQQTPGQGLQFLFEYFSETQRNKGNFPGRFSGRQFSNSRSEMNVSTLELGDSALYLCASSLYPGGAGTEAFFGQGTRLTVV.

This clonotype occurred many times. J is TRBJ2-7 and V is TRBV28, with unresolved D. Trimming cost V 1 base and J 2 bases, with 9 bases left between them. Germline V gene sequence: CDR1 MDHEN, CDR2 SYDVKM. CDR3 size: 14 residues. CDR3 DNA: TGTGCCAGCAGTTTATCCCAGTCTCCCTACGAGCAGTACTTC. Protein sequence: CASSLSQSPYEQYF.

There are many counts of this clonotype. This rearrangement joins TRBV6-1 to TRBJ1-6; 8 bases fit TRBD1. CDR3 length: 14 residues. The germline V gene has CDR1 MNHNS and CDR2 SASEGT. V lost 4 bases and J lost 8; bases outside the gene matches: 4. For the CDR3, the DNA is TGTGCCAGCAGTGGACAGGGGACACATTCACCCCTCCACTTT. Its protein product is CASSGQGTHSPLHF.

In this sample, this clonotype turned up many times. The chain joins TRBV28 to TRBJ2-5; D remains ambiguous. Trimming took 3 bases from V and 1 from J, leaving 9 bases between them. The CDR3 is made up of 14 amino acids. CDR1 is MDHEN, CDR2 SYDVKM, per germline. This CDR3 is CASSLNSLQETQYF. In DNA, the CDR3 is TGTGCCAGCAGTTTGAACAGCCTCCAAGAGACCCAGTACTTC.

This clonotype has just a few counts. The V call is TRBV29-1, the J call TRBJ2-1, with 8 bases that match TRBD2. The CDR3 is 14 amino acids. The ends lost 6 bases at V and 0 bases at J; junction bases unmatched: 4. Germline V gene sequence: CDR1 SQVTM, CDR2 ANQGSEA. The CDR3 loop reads CSVGTRSSYNEQFF. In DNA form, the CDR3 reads TGCAGCGTGGGGACTAGGAGCTCCTACAATGAGCAGTTCTTC.

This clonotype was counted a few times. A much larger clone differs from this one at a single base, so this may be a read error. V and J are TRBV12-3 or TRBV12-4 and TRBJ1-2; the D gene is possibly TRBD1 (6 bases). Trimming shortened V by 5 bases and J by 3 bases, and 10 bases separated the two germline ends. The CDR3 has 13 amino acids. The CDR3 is CASSVQGDYGYTF. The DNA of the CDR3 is TGTGCCAGCAGTGTACAGGGAGACTATGGCTACACCTTC.

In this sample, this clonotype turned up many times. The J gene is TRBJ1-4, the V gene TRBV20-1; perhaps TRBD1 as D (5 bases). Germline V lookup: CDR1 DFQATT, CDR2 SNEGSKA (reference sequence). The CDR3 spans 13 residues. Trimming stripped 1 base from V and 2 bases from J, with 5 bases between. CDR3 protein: CSARGGTNEKLFF. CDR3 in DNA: TGCAGTGCTAGAGGGGGGACTAATGAAAAACTGTTTTTT.

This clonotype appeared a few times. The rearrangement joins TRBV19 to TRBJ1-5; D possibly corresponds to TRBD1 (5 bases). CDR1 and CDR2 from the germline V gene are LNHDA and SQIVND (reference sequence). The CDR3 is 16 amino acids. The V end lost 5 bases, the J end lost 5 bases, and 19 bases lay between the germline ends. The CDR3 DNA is TGTGCCAGTAGTCTTCTTCGGGACGGGCCCTATCAGCCCCAGCATTTT. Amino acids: CASSLLRDGPYQPQHF.

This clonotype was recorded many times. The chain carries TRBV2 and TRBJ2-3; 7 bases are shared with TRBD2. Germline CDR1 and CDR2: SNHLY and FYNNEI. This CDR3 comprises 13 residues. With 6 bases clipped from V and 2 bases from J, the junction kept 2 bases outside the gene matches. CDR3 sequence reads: CASRLAATDTQYF. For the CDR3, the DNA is TGTGCCAGCAGGCTAGCGGCCACAGATACGCAGTATTTT.

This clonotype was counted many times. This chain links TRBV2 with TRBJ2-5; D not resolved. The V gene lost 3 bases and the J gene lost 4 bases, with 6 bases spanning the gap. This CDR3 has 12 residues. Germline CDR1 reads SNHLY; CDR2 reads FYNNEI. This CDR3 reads CASSDLGETQYF. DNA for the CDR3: TGTGCCAGCAGTGACCTGGGAGAGACCCAGTACTTC.

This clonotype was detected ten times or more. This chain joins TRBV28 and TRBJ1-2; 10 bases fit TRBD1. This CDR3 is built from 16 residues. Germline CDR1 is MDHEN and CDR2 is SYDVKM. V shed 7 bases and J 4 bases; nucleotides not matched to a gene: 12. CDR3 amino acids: CASTPLDRGRRYGYTF. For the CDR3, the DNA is TGTGCCAGCACCCCCCTCGACAGGGGGCGTCGCTATGGCTACACCTTC.

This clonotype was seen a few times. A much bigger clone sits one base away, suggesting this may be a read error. CDR3 amino acids: CASSYSPGANVLTF. The CDR3 DNA reads as TGTGCCAGCAGTTACAGCCCTGGGGCCAACGTCCTGACTTTC. The chain employs TRBV6-2 or TRBV6-3 and TRBJ2-6; no clear D gene. The length of the CDR3 is 14 residues. V shed 2 bases and J shed 2 bases, with 4 bases lying between them. The germline gives CDR1 MNHEY, CDR2 SVGEGT.

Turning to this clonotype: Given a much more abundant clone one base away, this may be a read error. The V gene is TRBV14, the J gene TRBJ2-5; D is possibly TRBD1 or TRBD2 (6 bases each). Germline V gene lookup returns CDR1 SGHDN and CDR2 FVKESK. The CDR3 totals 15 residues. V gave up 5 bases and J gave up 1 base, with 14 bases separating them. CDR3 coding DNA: TGTGCCAGCAGCAGGATAGGGGGGCGCCAAGAGACCCAGTACTTC. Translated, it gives CASSRIGGRQETQYF.

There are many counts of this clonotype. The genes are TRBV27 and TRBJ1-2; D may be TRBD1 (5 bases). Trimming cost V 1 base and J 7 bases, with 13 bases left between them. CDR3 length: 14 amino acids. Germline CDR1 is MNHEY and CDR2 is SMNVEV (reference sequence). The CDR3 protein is CASSLYRGGTGYTF. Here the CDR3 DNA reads TGTGCCAGCAGTTTATATCGGGGAGGGACTGGCTACACCTTC.

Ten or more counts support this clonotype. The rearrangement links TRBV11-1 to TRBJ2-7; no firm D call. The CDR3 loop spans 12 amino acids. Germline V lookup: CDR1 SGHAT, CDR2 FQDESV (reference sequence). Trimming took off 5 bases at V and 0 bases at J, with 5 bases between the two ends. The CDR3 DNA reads TGTGCCAGCAGCCACGACTCCTACGAGCAGTACTTC. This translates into CASSHDSYEQYF.

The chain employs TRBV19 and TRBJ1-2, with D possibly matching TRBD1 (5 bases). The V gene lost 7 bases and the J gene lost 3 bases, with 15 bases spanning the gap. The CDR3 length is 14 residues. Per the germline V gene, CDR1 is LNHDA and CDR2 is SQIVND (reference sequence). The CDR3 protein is CASTTGHTDYGYTF. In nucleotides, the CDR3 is TGTGCCAGTACCACAGGACACACCGACTATGGCTACACCTTC.

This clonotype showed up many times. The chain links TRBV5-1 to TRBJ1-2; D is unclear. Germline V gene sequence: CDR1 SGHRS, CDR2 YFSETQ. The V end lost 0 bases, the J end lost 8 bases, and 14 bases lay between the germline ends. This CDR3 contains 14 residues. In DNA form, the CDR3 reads TGCGCCAGCAGCTTGGCAACGACGGGAGGAGGCTACACCTTC. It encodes CASSLATTGGGYTF.

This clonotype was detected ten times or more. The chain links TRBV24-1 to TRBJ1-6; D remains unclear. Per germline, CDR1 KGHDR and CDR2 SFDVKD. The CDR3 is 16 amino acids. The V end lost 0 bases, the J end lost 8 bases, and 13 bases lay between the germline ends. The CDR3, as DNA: TGTGCCACCAGTGATTTGCCGGGGAACGCCGATTCACCCCTCCACTTT. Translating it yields CATSDLPGNADSPLHF.

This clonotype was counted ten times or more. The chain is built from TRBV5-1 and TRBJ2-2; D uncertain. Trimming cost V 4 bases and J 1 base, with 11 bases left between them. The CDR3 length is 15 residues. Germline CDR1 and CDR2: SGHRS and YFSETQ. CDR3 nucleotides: TGCGCCAGCAGCCCCCCGGGCCGGAACACCGGGGAGCTGTTTTTT. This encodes CASSPPGRNTGELFF.

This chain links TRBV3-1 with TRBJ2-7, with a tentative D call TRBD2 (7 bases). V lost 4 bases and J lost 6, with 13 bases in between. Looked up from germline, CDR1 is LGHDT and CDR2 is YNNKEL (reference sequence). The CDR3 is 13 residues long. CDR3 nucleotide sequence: TGTGCCAGCAGCCCAAGGGGGGGAGGCGAGCAGTACTTC. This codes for CASSPRGGGEQYF.

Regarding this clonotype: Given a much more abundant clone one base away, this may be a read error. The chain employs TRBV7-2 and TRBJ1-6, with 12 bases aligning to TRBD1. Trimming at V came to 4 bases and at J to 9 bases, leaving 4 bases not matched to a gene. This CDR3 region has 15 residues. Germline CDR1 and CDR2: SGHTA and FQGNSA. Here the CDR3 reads CASSSGTGGGSPLHF. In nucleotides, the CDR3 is TGTGCCAGCAGCTCCGGGACAGGGGGCGGTTCACCCCTCCACTTT.

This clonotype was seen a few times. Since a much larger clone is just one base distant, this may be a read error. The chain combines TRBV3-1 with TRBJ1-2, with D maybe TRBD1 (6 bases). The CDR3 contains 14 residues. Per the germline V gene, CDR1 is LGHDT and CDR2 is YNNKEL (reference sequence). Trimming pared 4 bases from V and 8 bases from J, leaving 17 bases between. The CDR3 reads CASSRGDRLGGYTF. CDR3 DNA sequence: TGTGCCAGCAGCCGAGGAGACAGGTTGGGCGGCTACACCTTC.

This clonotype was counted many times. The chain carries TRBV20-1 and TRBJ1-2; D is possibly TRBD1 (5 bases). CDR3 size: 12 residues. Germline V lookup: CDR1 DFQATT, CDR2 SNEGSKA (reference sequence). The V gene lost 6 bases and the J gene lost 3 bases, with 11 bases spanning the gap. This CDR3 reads CSARERDYGYTF. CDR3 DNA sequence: TGCAGTGCCAGGGAGAGAGACTATGGCTACACCTTC.

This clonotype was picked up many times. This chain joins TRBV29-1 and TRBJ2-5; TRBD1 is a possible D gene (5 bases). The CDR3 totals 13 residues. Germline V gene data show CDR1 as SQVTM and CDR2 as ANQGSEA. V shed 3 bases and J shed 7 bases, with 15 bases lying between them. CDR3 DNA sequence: TGCAGCGTTGACGACAGCCCAAGAGGGACCCAGTACTTC. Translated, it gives CSVDDSPRGTQYF.

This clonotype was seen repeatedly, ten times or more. The DNA of the CDR3 is TGTGCCAGCACCTCCCTCCGGACTAGCGCCCACGTCTATGAGCAGTTCTTC. Protein: CASTSLRTSAHVYEQFF. The chain employs TRBV3-1 and TRBJ2-1; TRBD2 matches at 9 bases. Trimming cost V 7 bases and J 8 bases; bases outside gene matches: 18. This CDR3 spans 17 amino acids. CDR1 and CDR2 from the germline V gene are LGHDT and YNNKEL (reference sequence).